The rows below give T cell receptor beta chains drawn from one sample of a study of blood T cell repertoires in COVID-19. The protocol was immunoSEQ multiplex PCR, while the TCRdb copy is restricted to in-frame clones and leaves out a portion. Here the sample spans about 130,000 clones, 60% to 80% being singletons. Material: peripheral blood. These receptors were obtained from an elderly man with COVID-19, enrolled during active disease. Each CDR3 is given with its conserved first and last residue. Fields, in order: J gene, clone size, D gene, CDR3 length, V gene, CDR3 protein, CDR3 DNA. The D gene is left open where the match is weak. The listing skips clone size in some rows; elsewhere it reads once, few, many or a size class.

J: TRBJ2-2
size: NA
D: NA
length: 13
V: TRBV6-2/TRBV6-3
CDR3: CASSETSPGELFF
DNA: TGTGCCAGCAGCGAGACTAGTCCCGGGGAGCTGTTTTTT

J: TRBJ2-2
size: NA
D: TRBD2
length: 16
V: TRBV11-2
CDR3: CASSLVTSGSLGELFF
DNA: TGTGCCAGCAGCTTGGTGACTAGCGGGAGTCTTGGGGAGCTGTTTTTT

J: TRBJ2-2
size: once
D: NA
length: 14
V: TRBV10-3
CDR3: CAINGQMNTGELFF
DNA: TGTGCCATCAATGGACAGATGAACACCGGGGAGCTGTTTTTT

J: TRBJ2-5
size: NA
D: TRBD1
length: 12
V: TRBV28
CDR3: CASRQQGGTQYF
DNA: TGTGCCAGCAGGCAACAGGGGGGGACCCAGTACTTC

J: TRBJ2-1
size: NA
D: TRBD2
length: 15
V: TRBV11-2
CDR3: CASSLEAGGPSEQFF
DNA: TGTGCCAGCAGCTTAGAAGCGGGAGGGCCTAGTGAGCAGTTCTTC

J: TRBJ2-3
size: once
D: TRBD1
length: 16
V: TRBV5-1
CDR3: CASSGDRGLPTDTQYF
DNA: TGCGCCAGCAGCGGGGACAGGGGGCTACCCACAGATACGCAGTATTTT

J: TRBJ1-6
size: NA
D: TRBD1
length: 15
V: TRBV7-9
CDR3: CASSFRRDRDSPLHF
DNA: TGTGCCAGCAGCTTTCGTCGGGACAGGGACTCACCCCTCCACTTT

J: TRBJ1-1
size: NA
D: NA
length: 15
V: TRBV5-6
CDR3: CASSLSPGMGTEAFF
DNA: TGTGCCAGCAGCTTGTCCCCGGGGATGGGCACTGAAGCTTTCTTT

J: TRBJ2-7
size: NA
D: NA
length: 13
V: TRBV19
CDR3: CASSGGLIYEQYF
DNA: TGTGCCAGTAGTGGGGGCCTGATATACGAGCAGTACTTC

J: TRBJ2-7
size: NA
D: TRBD2
length: 15
V: TRBV6-1
CDR3: CASSEIGLAGYEQYF
DNA: TGTGCCAGCAGTGAAATCGGACTAGCGGGATACGAGCAGTACTTC

J: TRBJ2-5
size: few
D: NA
length: 15
V: TRBV3-1/TRBV3-2
CDR3: CASSQDVQVVETQYF
DNA: TGTGCCAGCAGCCAAGATGTCCAGGTTGTTGAGACCCAGTACTTC

J: TRBJ2-7
size: few
D: TRBD2
length: 15
V: TRBV11-2
CDR3: CASSLVAGPAYEQYF
DNA: TGTGCCAGCAGCTTAGTAGCGGGACCTGCTTACGAGCAGTACTTC

J: TRBJ2-7
size: NA
D: NA
length: 13
V: TRBV29-1
CDR3: CSVSRDRFEEQYF
DNA: TGCAGCGTTTCCCGCGACAGGTTCGAAGAGCAGTACTTC

J: TRBJ1-2
size: NA
D: TRBD1
length: 16
V: TRBV30
CDR3: CAWSAGTGGFPYGYTF
DNA: TGTGCCTGGAGTGCGGGGACAGGGGGCTTCCCTTATGGCTACACCTTC

J: TRBJ2-7
size: once
D: TRBD2
length: 16
V: TRBV25-1
CDR3: CASSDPIAGGDYEQYF
DNA: TGTGCCAGCAGTGACCCTATAGCGGGAGGAGATTACGAGCAGTACTTC

J: TRBJ2-7
size: NA
D: TRBD2
length: 15
V: TRBV7-2
CDR3: CASSLLAGGSYEQYF
DNA: TGTGCCAGCAGCTTACTAGCGGGAGGATCCTACGAGCAGTACTTC

J: TRBJ1-5
size: NA
D: NA
length: 15
V: TRBV5-6
CDR3: CASSLDRVPNQPQHF
DNA: TGTGCCAGCAGCTTGGACAGGGTGCCCAATCAGCCCCAGCATTTT

J: TRBJ2-5
size: NA
D: NA
length: 15
V: TRBV23-1
CDR3: CASSHPGGSQETQYF
DNA: TGCGCCAGCAGTCATCCCGGAGGGTCCCAAGAGACCCAGTACTTC

J: TRBJ2-3
size: NA
D: TRBD2
length: 16
V: TRBV13
CDR3: CASSHGLAGVKDTQYF
DNA: TGTGCCAGCAGCCATGGACTAGCGGGAGTGAAAGATACGCAGTATTTT

J: TRBJ2-7
size: NA
D: TRBD1
length: 13
V: TRBV5-1
CDR3: CASSSGQGYEQYF
DNA: TGCGCCAGCAGCTCGGGACAGGGCTACGAGCAGTACTTC

J: TRBJ2-2
size: NA
D: NA
length: 14
V: TRBV6-1
CDR3: CASSDTGGAGELFF
DNA: TGTGCCAGCAGTGATACAGGGGGGGCCGGGGAGCTGTTTTTT

J: TRBJ1-4
size: few
D: TRBD1
length: 17
V: TRBV7-2
CDR3: CASSWTGAALRDEKLFF
DNA: TGTGCCAGCAGCTGGACAGGGGCTGCCCTCCGGGATGAAAAACTGTTTTTT

J: TRBJ2-2
size: NA
D: NA
length: 13
V: TRBV24-1
CDR3: CATSDFPTGELFF
DNA: TGTGCCACCAGTGATTTCCCTACCGGGGAGCTGTTTTTT

J: TRBJ2-5
size: NA
D: NA
length: 12
V: TRBV11-3
CDR3: CASSLRGETQYF
DNA: TGTGCCAGCAGCTTAAGGGGAGAGACCCAGTACTTC

J: TRBJ2-3
size: NA
D: NA
length: 14
V: TRBV25-1
CDR3: CASSRGLSTDTQYF
DNA: TGTGCCAGCAGCAGGGGTCTCAGCACAGATACGCAGTATTTT

J: TRBJ2-3
size: once
D: NA
length: 16
V: TRBV10-3
CDR3: CAISAGRPASTDTQYF
DNA: TGTGCCATCAGTGCGGGTCGCCCCGCTAGCACAGATACGCAGTATTTT

J: TRBJ2-2
size: NA
D: NA
length: 14
V: TRBV28
CDR3: CASGTDGLTGELFF
DNA: TGTGCCAGCGGAACGGACGGACTCACCGGGGAGCTGTTTTTT

J: TRBJ2-4
size: NA
D: TRBD1
length: 15
V: TRBV15
CDR3: CATSRTGTVKNIQYF
DNA: TGTGCCACCAGCCGAACCGGGACAGTGAAAAACATTCAGTACTTC

J: TRBJ1-1
size: NA
D: NA
length: 13
V: TRBV6-5
CDR3: CASSYSLATEAFF
DNA: TGTGCCAGCAGTTACTCGTTGGCCACTGAAGCTTTCTTT

J: TRBJ1-1
size: few
D: NA
length: 16
V: TRBV28
CDR3: CASSLVGGEGDTEAFF
DNA: TGTGCCAGCAGTTTAGTAGGGGGTGAGGGGGACACTGAAGCTTTCTTT

J: TRBJ1-5
size: NA
D: TRBD1
length: 18
V: TRBV24-1
CDR3: CATSPGQGITSSNQPQHF
DNA: TGTGCCACCAGTCCCGGACAGGGAATTACCTCAAGCAATCAGCCCCAGCATTTT

J: TRBJ1-2
size: NA
D: TRBD1
length: 15
V: TRBV24-1
CDR3: CATSDPTGGDYGYTF
DNA: TGTGCCACCAGTGATCCAACAGGGGGCGACTATGGCTACACCTTC

J: TRBJ2-1
size: few
D: NA
length: 14
V: TRBV6-4
CDR3: CASSGIASIHEQFF
DNA: TGTGCCAGCAGTGGTATTGCTAGCATCCATGAGCAGTTCTTC

J: TRBJ1-5
size: NA
D: TRBD1
length: 16
V: TRBV19
CDR3: CASRDGQGGFNQPQHF
DNA: TGTGCCAGTAGGGACGGACAGGGAGGATTCAATCAGCCCCAGCATTTT

J: TRBJ2-5
size: NA
D: TRBD1
length: 14
V: TRBV9
CDR3: CASSDRDRGETQYF
DNA: TGTGCCAGCAGCGACCGGGACAGGGGAGAGACCCAGTACTTC

J: TRBJ1-2
size: NA
D: NA
length: 14
V: TRBV15
CDR3: CATSAGTTNYGYTF
DNA: TGTGCCACCAGCGCCGGGACAACTAACTATGGCTACACCTTC

J: TRBJ1-4
size: NA
D: NA
length: 15
V: TRBV28
CDR3: CASSFWGRSNEKLFF
DNA: TGTGCCAGCAGTTTTTGGGGGCGTTCTAATGAAAAACTGTTTTTT

J: TRBJ2-5
size: few
D: TRBD2
length: 17
V: TRBV24-1
CDR3: CATSDPPSGRYQETQYF
DNA: TGTGCCACCAGTGATCCACCTAGCGGGAGGTACCAAGAGACCCAGTACTTC

J: TRBJ1-5
size: NA
D: NA
length: 13
V: TRBV19
CDR3: CASSLGQNQPQHF
DNA: TGTGCCAGTAGCTTAGGACAGAACCAGCCCCAGCATTTT

J: TRBJ1-1
size: NA
D: TRBD1
length: 15
V: TRBV7-3
CDR3: CASSLNPGGSTEAFF
DNA: TGTGCCAGCAGCTTAAATCCAGGGGGTAGCACTGAAGCTTTCTTT

J: TRBJ2-1
size: many
D: NA
length: 14
V: TRBV2
CDR3: CASSWQSAYNEQFF
DNA: TGTGCCAGCAGTTGGCAGTCCGCCTACAATGAGCAGTTCTTC

J: TRBJ2-7
size: NA
D: TRBD2
length: 14
V: TRBV9
CDR3: CASNPSGRSNEQYF
DNA: TGTGCCAGCAACCCTAGCGGGAGGTCAAACGAGCAGTACTTC

J: TRBJ2-7
size: NA
D: NA
length: 15
V: TRBV7-2
CDR3: CASSLVFGAQYEQYF
DNA: TGTGCCAGCAGCTTAGTGTTTGGGGCGCAATACGAGCAGTACTTC

J: TRBJ2-7
size: few
D: NA
length: 14
V: TRBV13
CDR3: CASSLGGVSYEQYF
DNA: TGTGCCAGCAGCTTAGGGGGCGTTTCCTACGAGCAGTACTTC

J: TRBJ2-5
size: NA
D: TRBD2
length: 16
V: TRBV4-1
CDR3: CASSQAWGGPGETQYF
DNA: TGCGCCAGCAGCCAAGCATGGGGGGGACCGGGCGAGACCCAGTACTTC

J: TRBJ2-4
size: NA
D: TRBD1
length: 13
V: TRBV7-3
CDR3: CASSLAGGDIQYF
DNA: TGTGCCAGCAGCTTAGCAGGGGGAGACATTCAGTACTTC

J: TRBJ2-7
size: NA
D: TRBD2
length: 18
V: TRBV6-4
CDR3: CASSGSPRTSGNTHEQYF
DNA: TGTGCCAGCAGTGGGTCCCCCCGGACTAGCGGGAATACCCACGAGCAGTACTTC

J: TRBJ1-2
size: once
D: NA
length: 14
V: TRBV7-3
CDR3: CASSLYSGNYGYTF
DNA: TGTGCCAGCAGCCTTTACTCAGGGAACTATGGCTACACCTTC

J: TRBJ1-2
size: NA
D: NA
length: 13
V: TRBV7-9
CDR3: CASSTTGPYGYTF
DNA: TGTGCCAGCAGCACAACAGGGCCCTATGGCTACACCTTC

J: TRBJ2-2
size: NA
D: TRBD2
length: 15
V: TRBV5-1
CDR3: CASSLTSGKSGELFF
DNA: TGCGCCAGCAGCCTGACTAGCGGGAAGTCCGGGGAGCTGTTTTTT

J: TRBJ2-2
size: NA
D: TRBD1
length: 15
V: TRBV7-3
CDR3: CASSLGQINTGELFF
DNA: TGTGCCAGCAGCCTGGGACAGATAAACACCGGGGAGCTGTTTTTT

J: TRBJ2-7
size: once
D: TRBD2
length: 16
V: TRBV19
CDR3: CASSTRVAGAGYEQYF
DNA: TGTGCCAGTAGTACCCGAGTAGCGGGAGCGGGCTACGAGCAGTACTTC

J: TRBJ2-7
size: many
D: TRBD2
length: 14
V: TRBV5-1
CDR3: CASSLNGRFDEQYF
DNA: TGCGCCAGCAGCTTGAACGGGAGGTTCGACGAGCAGTACTTC

J: TRBJ1-2
size: NA
D: TRBD1
length: 14
V: TRBV7-9
CDR3: CASSYPDRTYGYTF
DNA: TGTGCCAGCAGCTACCCGGACAGGACCTATGGCTACACCTTC